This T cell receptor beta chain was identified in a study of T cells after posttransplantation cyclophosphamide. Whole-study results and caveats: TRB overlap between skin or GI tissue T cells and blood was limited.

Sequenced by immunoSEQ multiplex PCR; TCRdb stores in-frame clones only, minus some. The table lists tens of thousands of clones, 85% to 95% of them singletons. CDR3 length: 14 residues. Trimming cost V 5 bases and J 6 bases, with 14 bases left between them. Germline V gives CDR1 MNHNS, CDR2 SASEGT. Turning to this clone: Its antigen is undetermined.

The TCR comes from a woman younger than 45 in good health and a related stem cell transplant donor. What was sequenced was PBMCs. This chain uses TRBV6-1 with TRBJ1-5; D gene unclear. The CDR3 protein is CASSTPGLVQPQHF. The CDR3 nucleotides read TGTGCCAGCAGTACCCCCGGGCTAGTTCAGCCCCAGCATTTT.